A single sample gave rise to the 21 T cell receptor beta chains below, sequenced in a study of shared clonotypes between healthy human individuals. Assay: immunoSEQ multiplex PCR; the TCRdb copy retains only in-frame clones and omits some. This table has approximately 2.5 million clones, 90% to 95% appearing once. The specimen sequenced was naive CD4+ T cells from PBMCs. Subset noted: CD45RA+ positively selected. The receptors come from a man between 18 and 35 years old in good health. Some clones in this sample may be carry-over from other donors' samples.

The chain uses TRBV6-5 and TRBJ2-2; D not certain. V lost 7 bases and J 0 bases, leaving 12 bases between the germline ends. CDR3 length: 15 amino acids. CDR1 is MNHEY and CDR2 is SVGAGI in the germline V gene. The CDR3 DNA follows: TGTGCCAGCATTCAACGACACCCGAACACCGGGGAGCTGTTTTTT. Its translation is CASIQRHPNTGELFF.

The genes are TRBV19 and TRBJ2-7; D possibly corresponds to TRBD2 (6 bases). Trimming left V 0 bases short and J 4 bases short, with 13 bases between. Germline-derived CDR1 and CDR2 are LNHDA and SQIVND (reference sequence). The CDR3 consists of 15 residues. The CDR3 DNA follows: TGTGCCAGTAGTATAGATGGGTACGGGACTTACGAGCAGTACTTC. It is translated as CASSIDGYGTYEQYF.

This sequence joins TRBV7-2 and TRBJ2-3; 10 nucleotides agree with TRBD2. Per germline, CDR1 SGHTA and CDR2 FQGNSA. The CDR3 is made up of 16 amino acids. Trimming removed 1 base from V and 7 bases from J; junction bases left unmatched: 8. The CDR3 sequence: CASSLGGAGGVNTQYF. For the CDR3, the DNA is TGTGCCAGCAGCTTAGGGGGAGCGGGAGGGGTAAATACGCAGTATTTT.

The gene calls are TRBV28 and TRBJ2-7, with a tentative D call TRBD1 (6 bases). Germline V gene sequence: CDR1 MDHEN, CDR2 SYDVKM. The CDR3 runs to 13 residues. V shed 4 bases and J shed 3 bases, with 10 bases lying between them. The CDR3 region is CASSSGTNYEQYF. CDR3 in DNA: TGTGCCAGCAGTTCCGGGACAAACTACGAGCAGTACTTC.

This clone turned up a few times. The chain recombines TRBV28 with TRBJ1-1; tentatively, D is TRBD1 (5 bases). With 6 bases removed from V and 7 bases from J, the gap between germline ends came to 12 bases. Looked up from germline, CDR1 is MDHEN and CDR2 is SYDVKM. This CDR3 has 12 residues. The CDR3 loop is CASSPRGFEAFF. DNA of the CDR3: TGTGCCAGCAGCCCGCGGGGCTTTGAAGCTTTCTTT.

This chain joins TRBV6-1 and TRBJ2-1; D not certain. Trimming took 6 bases from V and 6 from J, leaving 3 bases between them. The CDR3 spans 10 residues. CDR1 is MNHNS, CDR2 SASEGT, per germline. Here the CDR3 reads CASRVNEQFF. CDR3 nucleotide sequence: TGTGCCAGCAGAGTCAATGAGCAGTTCTTC.

On this clone: Within the sample, other DNA sequences also encode this same CDR3. The V call is TRBV5-4, the J call TRBJ2-5; no clear D. Germline CDR1 SGHNT, CDR2 YYREEE (reference sequence). The CDR3 extends over 13 amino acids. V was cut by 0 bases and J by 2 bases, with 5 bases left in between. Here the CDR3 DNA reads TGTGCCAGCAGCTTGGGGCCGCAAGAGACCCAGTACTTC. It specifies CASSLGPQETQYF.

This clone has only one observation. The chain's CDR3 is CASRSYYEQYF. DNA for the CDR3: TGCGCCAGCAGATCCTACTACGAGCAGTACTTC. This rearrangement joins TRBV5-1 to TRBJ2-7; D unresolved. Germline CDR1 SGHRS, CDR2 YFSETQ. CDR3 size: 11 residues. V dropped 5 bases and J dropped 3 bases, with 6 bases sitting between them.

This clone has just one count. This sequence joins TRBV28 and TRBJ2-3; the D gene is possibly TRBD1 (6 bases). Germline CDR1 MDHEN, CDR2 SYDVKM. This CDR3 has 15 amino acids. Between the trimmed V and J ends, which lost 5 bases and 2 bases, there was a span of 14 bases. Here the CDR3 DNA reads TGTGCCAGCAGTCTACCCAGGGGAGTCACAGATACGCAGTATTTT. Translated: CASSLPRGVTDTQYF. Full variable domain (outside the CDR3, taken from reference TRBV28 and TRBJ2-3): DVKVTQSSRYLVKRTGEKVFLECVQDMDHENMFWYRQDPGLGLRLIYFSYDVKMKEKGDIPEGYSVSREKKERFSLILESASTNQTSMYLCASSLPRGVTDTQYFGPGTRLTVL.

This chain connects TRBV28 to TRBJ1-1; 8 nucleotides agree with TRBD1. Germline CDR1 is MDHEN and CDR2 is SYDVKM. V shed 8 bases and J 1 base; nucleotides not matched to a gene: 9. The CDR3 is made up of 15 amino acids. CDR3 amino acids: CASGSEGTGNTEAFF. DNA for the CDR3: TGTGCCAGCGGTTCCGAGGGGACAGGGAACACTGAAGCTTTCTTT. Full variable domain (missing parts from reference TRBV28 and TRBJ1-1): DVKVTQSSRYLVKRTGEKVFLECVQDMDHENMFWYRQDPGLGLRLIYFSYDVKMKEKGDIPEGYSVSREKKERFSLILESASTNQTSMYLCASGSEGTGNTEAFFGQGTRLTVV.

As concerns this clone: The sample has other DNA sequences that encode this CDR3 too. The chain employs TRBV28 and TRBJ2-3, with D perhaps TRBD1 (6 bases). This CDR3 spans 13 amino acids. The V end lost 5 bases, the J end lost 4 bases, and 10 bases lay between the germline ends. Germline lookup yields CDR1 MDHEN and CDR2 SYDVKM. CDR3 protein: CASSQQGADTQYF. In DNA, the CDR3 is TGTGCCAGCAGTCAACAGGGAGCAGATACGCAGTATTTT.

The chain uses TRBV11-2 and TRBJ2-2; a weak D match, TRBD1 (5 bases). With 5 bases removed from V and 4 bases from J, the gap between germline ends came to 17 bases. Germline CDR1 and CDR2: SGHAT and FQNNGV. This CDR3 spans 16 amino acids. The CDR3 region has the DNA TGTGCCAGCAGCCCAATCGCAGGGAAGGGCACCGGGGAGCTGTTTTTT. This translates into CASSPIAGKGTGELFF.

Concerning this clone: Different DNA sequences within this sample yield the same CDR3. The rearrangement uses TRBV11-3 and TRBJ2-3; D gene unclear. The germline V gene encodes CDR1 SGHNT and CDR2 YENEEA. This CDR3 comprises 14 residues. V shed 1 base and J shed 0 bases, with 5 bases lying between them. The CDR3 sequence is CASSLGLSTDTQYF. The DNA for the CDR3 is TGTGCCAGCAGCTTAGGACTCAGCACAGATACGCAGTATTTT.

CDR3 region: CASSLLRQSLRKQYF. The CDR3, as DNA: TGTGCCAGCAGTTTATTGCGACAAAGCCTACGAAAGCAGTACTTC. The V and J genes are TRBV27 and TRBJ2-7; no firm D call. In germline, CDR1 is MNHEY, CDR2 SMNVEV (reference sequence). The length of the CDR3 is 15 residues. The ends were cut back, 1 base at V and 8 bases at J, with 18 bases in the middle.

J is TRBJ2-1 and V is TRBV7-9; 9 nucleotides match TRBD2. The V gene's germline CDR1 is SEHNR and CDR2 FQNEAQ (reference sequence). The CDR3 runs 17 residues. The ends lost 5 bases at V and 0 bases at J; junction bases unmatched: 8. CDR3 sequence (DNA): TGTGCCAGCAGCCCAATTAGCGGGGGAAGCTCCTACAATGAGCAGTTCTTC. This codes for CASSPISGGSSYNEQFF.

This sequence joins TRBV14 and TRBJ2-1; D is tentatively TRBD1 or TRBD2 (5 bases each). This CDR3 has 16 amino acids. The V end lost 2 bases, the J end lost 8 bases, and 19 bases lay between the germline ends. Germline V lookup: CDR1 SGHDN, CDR2 FVKESK. This chain's CDR3 is CASSQSRGPGSDEQFF. The DNA of the CDR3 is TGTGCCAGCAGCCAATCCCGGGGACCGGGTAGTGATGAGCAGTTCTTC.

This clone was picked up one time. The rearrangement links TRBV6-5 to TRBJ1-3; D unclear. V dropped 6 bases and J dropped 0 bases, with 12 bases sitting between them. The length of the CDR3 is 15 residues. Germline lookup yields CDR1 MNHEY and CDR2 SVGAGI. In DNA, the CDR3 is TGTGCCAGCAGCGACTCCTTGAGCTCTGGAAACACCATATATTTT. Its translation: CASSDSLSSGNTIYF.

This clone has more than one count but fewer than ten. J is TRBJ1-5 and V is TRBV19; D uncertain. The V and J ends lost 10 bases and 1 base respectively, with 8 bases between them. The CDR3 is made up of 12 amino acids. CDR1 and CDR2 (germline): LNHDA, SQIVND (reference sequence). CDR3: CATCGSNQPQHF. The CDR3 DNA is TGTGCCACCTGTGGCAGCAATCAGCCCCAGCATTTT.

The chain employs TRBV19 and TRBJ2-7, with 11 nucleotides matching TRBD2. The CDR3 loop spans 12 amino acids. Unmatched junction bases numbered 3, after V lost 11 bases and J lost 3 bases. Germline loops: CDR1 LNHDA, CDR2 SQIVND (reference sequence). The CDR3 DNA reads TGTGCCTCTAGCGGGAGGCTCTACGAGCAGTACTTC. Encoded protein: CASSGRLYEQYF.

The genes are TRBV6-5 and TRBJ2-5; D may be TRBD2 (6 bases). The germline V gene encodes CDR1 MNHEY and CDR2 SVGAGI. Between the trimmed V and J ends, which lost 5 bases and 3 bases, there was a span of 13 bases. The length of the CDR3 is 14 residues. The CDR3 loop reads CASSKAGLKETQYF. The CDR3 DNA reads TGTGCCAGCAGTAAGGCGGGACTCAAAGAGACCCAGTACTTC.

This chain joins TRBV7-9 and TRBJ1-1, with 9 bases fitting TRBD1. The CDR3 is made up of 14 amino acids. V gave up 4 bases and J gave up 1 base; unmatched junction bases: 1. From germline, CDR1 is SEHNR and CDR2 FQNEAQ (reference sequence). CDR3 sequence (DNA): TGTGCCAGCAGCTGGACAGGGGCGAACACTGAAGCTTTCTTT. It encodes CASSWTGANTEAFF.